Shown below are 15 T cell receptor beta chains from a single sample sequenced in a study of control samples from healthy donors and cancer patients. Libraries were prepared by immunoSEQ multiplex PCR; TCRdb keeps only in-frame clonotypes and omits some of them. The repertoire includes approximately 30,000 clones, roughly 94% of them detected once, and about 7% sits in the top ten. The material sequenced was blood. Every receptor here comes from a man in his 60s in good health.

The rearrangement uses TRBV4-1 and TRBJ2-3, with TRBD2 matching 8 bases. The CDR3 is 16 residues long. Germline V CDR1 and CDR2: MGHRA, YSYEKL. V shed 4 bases, J shed 6 bases, and the junction held 12 bases outside the gene matches. CDR3 in DNA: TGCGCCAGCAGCCTTGCCGGGACACCGGGGGGGGATACGCAGTATTTT. Translation gives CASSLAGTPGGDTQYF.

The chain carries TRBV24-1 and TRBJ1-1; 8 bases align to TRBD1. The CDR3 sequence is 14 residues long. The J segment lost 12 bases and the V segment lost 0 bases, leaving 8 bases of the junction unmatched. Germline V lookup: CDR1 KGHDR, CDR2 SFDVKD. The CDR3 loop is CATSDLTGQGKTFF. The CDR3 nucleotides are TGTGCCACCAGTGATTTGACCGGACAGGGTAAAACTTTCTTT.

The chain joins TRBV3-1 (or the pseudogene TRBV3-2) to TRBJ1-2, with D unclear. V lost 1 base to trimming and J lost 4 bases, with 13 bases between them. Germline V gives CDR1 LGHDT, CDR2 YNNKEL (reference sequence). This CDR3 is built from 15 residues. The CDR3 DNA reads TGTGCCAGCAGCCAAGTTTTGGGGAGCGCCTATGGCTACACCTTC. It yields the protein CASSQVLGSAYGYTF.

This chain uses TRBV5-8 with TRBJ2-3, with D unclear. The CDR3 totals 11 residues. The V gene lost 4 bases and the J gene lost 5 bases, with 5 bases spanning the gap. CDR1 SGHTS and CDR2 YDEGEE come from the germline V gene. This chain's CDR3 is CASSLIDTQYF. CDR3 nucleotides: TGTGCCAGCAGCCTTATAGATACGCAGTATTTT.

The rearrangement links TRBV13 to TRBJ1-2, with 9 bases lining up with TRBD1. Germline V gives CDR1 PRHDT, CDR2 FYEKMQ (reference sequence). J was trimmed by 8 bases and V by 6 bases; bases with no gene match: 7. This CDR3 spans 13 amino acids. CDR3 amino acids: CASSRDRERGYTF. As DNA, the CDR3 is TGTGCCAGCAGTCGGGACAGGGAGAGAGGCTACACCTTC.

The CDR3 protein is CASSSRLAGTGNEQFF. Written as DNA, the CDR3 is TGTGCCAGCAGCTCCCGACTAGCGGGGACAGGTAATGAGCAGTTCTTC. V usage is TRBV11-2 and J usage is TRBJ2-1, with 11 bases fitting TRBD2. Germline CDR1 is SGHAT and CDR2 is FQNNGV. This CDR3 has 16 residues. V shed 4 bases, J shed 7 bases, and the junction held 9 bases outside the gene matches.

In its sample, this clone was seen once. The chain couples TRBV19 to TRBJ1-1; 8 nucleotides match TRBD1. CDR3 size: 13 residues. Looked up from germline, CDR1 is LNHDA and CDR2 is SQIVND (reference sequence). V shed 7 bases, J shed 7 bases, and the junction held 8 bases outside the gene matches. The CDR3 nucleotides read TGTGCCAGTATCAAAACAGGGGGTAGTGAAGCTTTCTTT. Amino acid sequence: CASIKTGGSEAFF.

The chain employs TRBV7-9 and TRBJ1-4, with D possibly being TRBD1 (5 bases). The V gene's germline CDR1 is SEHNR and CDR2 FQNEAQ (reference sequence). V shed 4 bases and J shed 5 bases, with 8 bases lying between them. CDR3 size: 13 residues. In DNA form, the CDR3 reads TGTGCCAGCAGCTACCGACAGAATGAAAAACTGTTTTTT. Protein: CASSYRQNEKLFF. Variable domain in full (rest from reference TRBV7-9 and TRBJ1-4): DTGVSQNPRHKITKRGQNVTFRCDPISEHNRLYWYRQTLGQGPEFLTYFQNEAQLEKSRLLSDRFSAERPKGSFSTLEIQRTEQGDSAMYLCASSYRQNEKLFFGSGTQLSVL.

J is TRBJ1-5 and V is TRBV6-5, with D possibly TRBD1 on 5 matching bases. Between the trimmed V and J ends, which lost 6 bases and 6 bases, there was a span of 6 bases. CDR1 MNHEY and CDR2 SVGAGI come from the germline V gene. The CDR3 sequence is 11 residues long. In DNA, the CDR3 is TGTGCCAGCAGGAGGGGTCAGCCCCAGCATTTT. It specifies CASRRGQPQHF.

V gene TRBV2 combines with J gene TRBJ2-7; D ambiguous. Germline V gene sequence: CDR1 SNHLY, CDR2 FYNNEI. V lost 7 bases to trimming and J lost 2 bases, with 6 bases between them. The CDR3 runs 11 residues. The CDR3 DNA reads as TGTGCCAGCAAAGTGGCCTACGAGCAGTACTTC. Amino acids: CASKVAYEQYF.

The chain joins TRBV7-2 to TRBJ1-5; tentatively, D is TRBD1 (6 bases). V lost 5 bases and J 2 bases, leaving 16 bases between the germline ends. The CDR3 has 16 amino acids. The germline V gene has CDR1 SGHTA and CDR2 FQGNSA. The CDR3 spells CASSVSGVRGNQPQHF. The CDR3 DNA is TGTGCCAGCAGCGTGTCAGGGGTAAGGGGCAATCAGCCCCAGCATTTT.

This clone was seen once. The rearrangement joins TRBV5-6 to TRBJ2-7; no clear D gene. Trimming removed 4 bases from V and 5 bases from J, with 16 bases in between. This CDR3 region has 14 residues. The germline gives CDR1 SGHDT, CDR2 YYEEEE. Here the CDR3 reads CASSTVWGGDEQYF. CDR3 DNA: TGTGCCAGCAGCACAGTGTGGGGTGGGGACGAGCAGTACTTC.

This chain connects TRBV6-5 to TRBJ1-2; the D gene is possibly TRBD1 (5 bases). The CDR3 runs 14 residues. Germline V gene lookup returns CDR1 MNHEY and CDR2 SVGAGI. The V end lost 0 bases, the J end lost 8 bases, and 13 bases lay between the germline ends. CDR3 nucleotide sequence: TGTGCCAGCAGTTACTCGGGGGGGGTGGAAGGCTACACCTTC. It specifies CASSYSGGVEGYTF.

This chain links TRBV5-1 with TRBJ1-1, with D possibly being TRBD1 (5 bases). This CDR3 spans 14 amino acids. Germline lookup yields CDR1 SGHRS and CDR2 YFSETQ. The V gene lost 0 bases and the J gene lost 4 bases, with 10 bases spanning the gap. This CDR3 reads CASSLVGDSTEAFF. DNA of the CDR3: TGCGCCAGCAGCTTGGTAGGGGATTCCACTGAAGCTTTCTTT. Using reference TRBV5-1 and TRBJ1-1 for the parts outside the CDR3, the full variable domain is KAGVTQTPRYLIKTRGQQVTLSCSPISGHRSVSWYQQTPGQGLQFLFEYFSETQRNKGNFPGRFSGRQFSNSRSEMNVSTLELGDSALYLCASSLVGDSTEAFFGQGTRLTVV.

V and J are TRBV4-1 and TRBJ2-5; a weak D match, TRBD2 (6 bases). The V gene lost 5 bases and the J gene lost 5 bases, with 18 bases spanning the gap. Germline values: CDR1 MGHRA, CDR2 YSYEKL. There are 15 residues in the CDR3. CDR3 coding DNA: TGCGCCAGCAGCTTTGAGGGACTCTTGGGGGAGACCCAGTACTTC. Its translation is CASSFEGLLGETQYF.